The 27 T cell receptor beta chains reported below all come from one sample, sequenced in a study of graft-versus-host responses after intestinal transplantation. Profiled with immunoSEQ multiplex PCR; TCRdb holds only in-frame clones, not every one. The sample contains 15,000 to 20,000 clones, approximately 95% of which appear only once. This specimen was PBMCs, taken 23 days after intestinal transplant. These receptors were collected from a human patient who received an intestinal transplant, so some T cells may come from the graft donor.

The chain has TRBV6-1 and TRBJ1-1; D unclear. The length of the CDR3 is 16 residues. Germline lookup yields CDR1 MNHNS and CDR2 SASEGT. Trimming stripped 2 bases from V and 4 bases from J, with 17 bases between. This CDR3 is CASSEYDFLGTTEAFF. The CDR3 nucleotides read TGTGCCAGCAGTGAATATGATTTCCTCGGTACCACTGAAGCTTTCTTT.

The chain joins TRBV10-2 to TRBJ2-7; perhaps TRBD2 as D (6 bases). Germline CDR1 reads WSHSY; CDR2 reads SAAADI. Trimming shortened V by 6 bases and J by 0 bases, and 9 bases separated the two germline ends. The length of the CDR3 is 13 residues. The CDR3: CASRVGGSYEQYF. For the CDR3, the DNA is TGCGCCAGCAGGGTGGGGGGCTCCTACGAGCAGTACTTC.

The chain has TRBV13 and TRBJ2-2; 7 bases are a match to TRBD2. The CDR3 covers 15 residues. The V gene end was trimmed by 4 bases and the J gene end by 0 bases; junction bases not matched to a gene: 2. Germline-derived CDR1 and CDR2 are PRHDT and FYEKMQ (reference sequence). The CDR3 nucleotides read TGTGCCAGCAGCTCGGGACTAACGAACACCGGGGAGCTGTTTTTT. It is translated as CASSSGLTNTGELFF.

The chain has TRBV28 and TRBJ2-3, with 14 bases matching TRBD2. The CDR3 covers 17 residues. V lost 4 bases and J lost 0; bases outside the gene matches: 3. In germline, CDR1 is MDHEN, CDR2 SYDVKM. For the CDR3, the DNA is TGTGCCAGCAGTTGGACTAGCGGGAGGCCGAGCACAGATACGCAGTATTTT. Translation gives CASSWTSGRPSTDTQYF.

V is TRBV5-1 and J is TRBJ2-1; 7 bases fit TRBD1. In germline, CDR1 is SGHRS, CDR2 YFSETQ. The J segment lost 4 bases and the V segment lost 1 base, leaving 8 bases of the junction unmatched. CDR3 length: 16 residues. The CDR3 DNA reads as TGCGCCAGCAGCTTGAAGGGGACAGTAATATACAATGAGCAGTTCTTC. It is translated as CASSLKGTVIYNEQFF.

The gene calls are TRBV6-1 and TRBJ2-5; D possibly corresponds to TRBD2 (6 bases). V was shortened by 7 bases and J by 5 bases, with 14 bases between the two germline ends. From germline, CDR1 is MNHNS and CDR2 SASEGT. The CDR3 sequence is 13 residues long. The CDR3 sequence: CASNPTGRETQYF. CDR3 nucleotide sequence: TGTGCCAGCAACCCTACGGGGAGGGAGACCCAGTACTTC.

The chain is built from TRBV4-1 and TRBJ2-7, with TRBD1 identical over 7 bases. Germline loops: CDR1 MGHRA, CDR2 YSYEKL. Unmatched junction bases numbered 8, after V lost 0 bases and J lost 0 bases. The CDR3 spans 17 residues. The CDR3 region has the DNA TGCGCCAGCAGCCAAGAGATCACCGGGACAGCCTCCTACGAGCAGTACTTC. This encodes CASSQEITGTASYEQYF.

The chain is built from TRBV27 and TRBJ2-7, with a possible D match to TRBD2 (5 bases). Germline V gene sequence: CDR1 MNHEY, CDR2 SMNVEV (reference sequence). V lost 10 bases and J 2 bases, leaving 24 bases between the germline ends. The CDR3 runs 16 residues. The CDR3 loop is CAIRLLAGQATYEQYF. In DNA form, the CDR3 reads TGTGCCATCCGCCTGTTGGCGGGCCAAGCGACCTACGAGCAGTACTTC.

The V and J genes are TRBV9 and TRBJ2-7, with 7 positions matching TRBD1. Germline CDR1 is SGDLS and CDR2 is YYNGEE. The CDR3 has 10 residues. Trimming removed 3 bases from V and 10 bases from J; junction bases left unmatched: 1. The CDR3 region has the DNA TGTGCCAGCAGCGGGGACAGTCAGTACTTC. It translates to CASSGDSQYF. Combining the CDR3 with reference TRBV9 and TRBJ2-7 gives the whole variable domain DSGVTQTPKHLITATGQRVTLRCSPRSGDLSVYWYQQSLDQGLQFLIQYYNGEERAKGNILERFSAQQFPDLHSELNLSSLELGDSALYFCASSGDSQYFGPGTRLTVT.

J is TRBJ1-2 and V is TRBV9; tentative D call: TRBD1 (6 bases). The CDR3 covers 14 residues. CDR1 SGDLS and CDR2 YYNGEE come from the germline V gene. V lost 0 bases, J lost 0 bases, and 6 bases lay in between. The chain's CDR3 is CASSVGTANYGYTF. The CDR3 DNA reads TGTGCCAGCAGCGTAGGGACAGCTAACTATGGCTACACCTTC.

This rearrangement joins TRBV2 to TRBJ2-1; TRBD1 agrees at 9 bases. This CDR3 has 19 residues. The junction had 12 bases not matched to a gene; V was cut back by 3 bases and J by 0 bases. CDR1 and CDR2 from the germline V gene are SNHLY and FYNNEI. CDR3 sequence (DNA): TGTGCCAGCAGTGAGAGGGACAGGGTAGGGGGTGACTCCTACAATGAGCAGTTCTTC. It translates to CASSERDRVGGDSYNEQFF.

The gene calls are TRBV6-6 and TRBJ1-5, with a tentative D call TRBD1 (5 bases). CDR1 and CDR2 (germline): MNHNY, SVGAGI (reference sequence). The CDR3 contains 14 residues. V shed 5 bases and J shed 1 base, with 9 bases lying between them. The CDR3 region is CASSVPGSNQPQHF. The CDR3 nucleotides read TGTGCCAGCAGTGTTCCAGGGAGCAATCAGCCCCAGCATTTT.

The chain is built from TRBV7-9 and TRBJ2-5, with a possible D match to TRBD2 (6 bases). The CDR3 totals 13 residues. The V end lost 2 bases, the J end lost 14 bases, and 18 bases lay between the germline ends. Germline V gene data show CDR1 as SEHNR and CDR2 as FQNEAQ (reference sequence). The DNA of the CDR3 is TGTGCCAGCAGCTTATCCGGTAGCGGCATAGGTTACTTC. It yields the protein CASSLSGSGIGYF.

The chain uses TRBV30 and TRBJ1-2; weak D call: TRBD1 (6 bases). V was clipped by 5 bases and J by 1 base, with 20 bases between them. The CDR3 runs to 16 residues. CDR1 is GTSNPN, CDR2 SVGIG, per germline (reference sequence). Written as DNA, the CDR3 is TGTGCCTGGGACGGACGGGGGCCTGAGTTTAACTATGGCTACACCTTC. It translates to CAWDGRGPEFNYGYTF. The entire variable domain, with the rest obtained from reference TRBV30 and TRBJ1-2, is as follows: SQTIHQWPATLVQPVGSPLSLECTVEGTSNPNLYWYRQAAGRGLQLLFYSVGIGQISSEVPQNLSASRPQDRQFILSSKKLLLSDSGFYLCAWDGRGPEFNYGYTFGSGTRLTVV.

The chain uses TRBV27 and TRBJ2-1; D is ambiguous. The CDR3 is 14 residues long. Germline-derived CDR1 and CDR2 are MNHEY and SMNVEV (reference sequence). Trimming cost V 5 bases and J 3 bases, with 11 bases left between them. As DNA, the CDR3 is TGTGCCAGCAGTATAAACCTGAACTACAATGAGCAGTTCTTC. Translated: CASSINLNYNEQFF.

The chain carries TRBV14 and TRBJ2-1; weak D call: TRBD1 (5 bases). Germline V gene sequence: CDR1 SGHDN, CDR2 FVKESK. The CDR3 runs to 15 residues. V shed 3 bases and J shed 0 bases, with 9 bases lying between them. The CDR3 nucleotides read TGTGCCAGCAGCCATCTGGGGCCCTCCTACAATGAGCAGTTCTTC. This encodes CASSHLGPSYNEQFF.

The chain carries TRBV6-5 and TRBJ2-7; 9 positions agree with TRBD2. CDR1 is MNHEY and CDR2 is SVGAGI in the germline V gene. The CDR3 totals 14 residues. V lost 4 bases to trimming and J lost 3 bases; unmatched junction nucleotides: 4. CDR3 coding DNA: TGTGCCAGCAGTTTAGCGGGAGACTTCTACGAGCAGTACTTC. Protein sequence: CASSLAGDFYEQYF.

The V call is TRBV9, the J call TRBJ2-1; TRBD2 matches 10 bases. Germline CDR1 and CDR2: SGDLS and YYNGEE. V was clipped by 2 bases and J by 8 bases; unmatched bases: 22. CDR3 length: 20 residues. CDR3 nucleotides: TGTGCCAGCAGCGTCCCACGCGGGGAGCGGGAGGGCCTCCTGGGCGATGAGCAGTTCTTC. This translates into CASSVPRGEREGLLGDEQFF. The entire variable domain, with the rest obtained from reference TRBV9 and TRBJ2-1, is as follows: DSGVTQTPKHLITATGQRVTLRCSPRSGDLSVYWYQQSLDQGLQFLIQYYNGEERAKGNILERFSAQQFPDLHSELNLSSLELGDSALYFCASSVPRGEREGLLGDEQFFGPGTRLTVL.

This rearrangement joins TRBV15 to TRBJ2-3; D is perhaps TRBD1 or TRBD2 (6 bases each). The CDR3 length is 14 residues. Germline V CDR1 and CDR2: LNHNV, YYDKDF (reference sequence). The ends were cut back, 4 bases at V and 2 bases at J, with 10 bases in the middle. CDR3 DNA: TGTGCCACCAGCATGGGGGGCCTCACAGATACGCAGTATTTT. It encodes CATSMGGLTDTQYF.

The chain couples TRBV13 to TRBJ1-2, with D possibly TRBD1 on 6 matching bases. Deletions cut 5 bases from V and 3 bases from J, with 22 bases between. CDR3 length: 17 residues. CDR1 is PRHDT and CDR2 is FYEKMQ in the germline V gene (reference sequence). The CDR3, as DNA: TGTGCCAGCAGCGGTTACCGAACAGGGACCGGGGACTATGGCTACACCTTC. It codes for CASSGYRTGTGDYGYTF. Looking up the rest from reference TRBV13 and TRBJ1-2 gives the full variable domain: AAGVIQSPRHLIKEKRETATLKCYPIPRHDTVYWYQQGPGQDPQFLISFYEKMQSDKGSIPDRFSAQQFSDYHSELNMSSLELGDSALYFCASSGYRTGTGDYGYTFGSGTRLTVV.

This clone was seen just once. The chain couples TRBV13 to TRBJ2-3; the D is unclear. There are 12 residues in the CDR3. Trimming shortened V by 2 bases and J by 6 bases, and 6 bases separated the two germline ends. Looked up from germline, CDR1 is PRHDT and CDR2 is FYEKMQ (reference sequence). CDR3 in amino acids: CASSLISDTQYF. The CDR3, as DNA: TGTGCCAGCAGCTTAATTTCCGATACGCAGTATTTT.

V gene TRBV9 combines with J gene TRBJ2-7; TRBD2 matches 7 bases. The ends lost 2 bases at V and 2 bases at J; junction bases unmatched: 7. The germline CDR1 and CDR2 sequences are SGDLS and YYNGEE. The CDR3 has 15 residues. CDR3 nucleotide sequence: TGTGCCAGCAGCGTTGGCGGGAGTTCCCCCTACGAGCAGTACTTC. Translated, it gives CASSVGGSSPYEQYF. The full variable domain, its missing parts supplied by reference TRBV9 and TRBJ2-7, is DSGVTQTPKHLITATGQRVTLRCSPRSGDLSVYWYQQSLDQGLQFLIQYYNGEERAKGNILERFSAQQFPDLHSELNLSSLELGDSALYFCASSVGGSSPYEQYFGPGTRLTVT.

This sequence joins TRBV19 and TRBJ1-2; perhaps TRBD1 as D (5 bases). The CDR3 has 15 residues. The ends were cut back, 4 bases at V and 8 bases at J, with 20 bases in the middle. Germline lookup yields CDR1 LNHDA and CDR2 SQIVND (reference sequence). The CDR3, as DNA: TGTGCCAGTAGTACCCTAGGGGCACCTCCGGAAGGCTACACCTTC. Residues: CASSTLGAPPEGYTF.

Here the CDR3 DNA reads TGTGCCAGCAGTGAAGGGGTAGACGCCTACGAGCAGTACTTC. Protein: CASSEGVDAYEQYF. J is TRBJ2-7 and V is TRBV6-5; a weak D match, TRBD1 (5 bases). Between the trimmed V and J ends, which lost 5 bases and 2 bases, there was a span of 13 bases. The germline CDR1 and CDR2 sequences are MNHEY and SVGAGI. The CDR3 extends over 14 amino acids.

The count of this clone is one. This chain links TRBV27 with TRBJ2-3; the match to TRBD2 covers 9 bases. Trimming at V came to 3 bases and at J to 3 bases, leaving 1 base not matched to a gene. Germline assignment: CDR1 MNHEY and CDR2 SMNVEV (reference sequence). This CDR3 is built from 14 residues. CDR3 protein: CASSFSGSTDTQYF. The CDR3 DNA follows: TGTGCCAGCAGTTTTAGCGGGAGTACAGATACGCAGTATTTT.

This rearrangement joins TRBV4-1 to TRBJ2-2; 7 bases fit TRBD1. This CDR3 comprises 18 residues. J was trimmed by 7 bases and V by 4 bases; bases with no gene match: 18. Germline V CDR1 and CDR2: MGHRA, YSYEKL. CDR3 region: CASSLLTQGIDKGGELFF. CDR3 DNA sequence: TGCGCCAGCAGCCTGCTAACACAGGGGATAGACAAAGGCGGGGAGCTGTTTTTT.

J is TRBJ2-5 and V is TRBV27; D possibly uses TRBD1 or TRBD2 (5 bases each). Trimming took 4 bases from V and 1 from J, leaving 13 bases between them. The CDR3 length is 15 residues. Germline CDR1 and CDR2: MNHEY and SMNVEV (reference sequence). Here the CDR3 reads CASSSGTLIQETQYF. The CDR3 region has the DNA TGTGCCAGCAGTTCGGGGACCCTAATCCAAGAGACCCAGTACTTC.